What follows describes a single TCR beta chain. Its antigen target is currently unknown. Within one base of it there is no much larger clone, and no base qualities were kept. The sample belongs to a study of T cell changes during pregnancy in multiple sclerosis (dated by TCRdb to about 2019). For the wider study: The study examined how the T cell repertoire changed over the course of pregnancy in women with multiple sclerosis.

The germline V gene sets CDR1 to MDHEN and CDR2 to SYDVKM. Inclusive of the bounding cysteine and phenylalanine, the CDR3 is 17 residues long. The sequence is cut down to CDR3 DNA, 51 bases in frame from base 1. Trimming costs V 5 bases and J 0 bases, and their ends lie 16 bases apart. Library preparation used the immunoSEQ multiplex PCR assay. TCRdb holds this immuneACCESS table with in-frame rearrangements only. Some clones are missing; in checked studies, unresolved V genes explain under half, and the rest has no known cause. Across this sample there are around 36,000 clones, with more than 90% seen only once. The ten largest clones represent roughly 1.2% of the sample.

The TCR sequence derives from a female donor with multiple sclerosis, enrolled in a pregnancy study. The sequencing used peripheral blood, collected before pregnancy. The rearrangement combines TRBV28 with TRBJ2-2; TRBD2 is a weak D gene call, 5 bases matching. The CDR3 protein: CASSPGIPWANTGELFF. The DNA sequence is TGTGCCAGCAGTCCGGGGATACCTTGGGCGAACACCGGGGAGCTGTTTTTT.